This entry features one T cell receptor beta chain sequence. What it recognizes is unknown. The data originate from a study of shared clonotypes between healthy human individuals. General study results and limits: A small donor pool kept down the genetic and exposure-history diversity that was represented.

Recent acute infections and vaccinations were absent in the healthy HIV-negative adult donors. With V trimmed by 5 bases and J by 11 bases, 7 bases remained unmatched. Germline V gene lookup returns CDR1 SGHAT and CDR2 FQNNGV. This CDR3 has 14 residues. Researchers ran the assay at a deep level. Several immunoSEQ plates received, in even portions, the genomic DNA of each subset. Libraries were prepared by immunoSEQ multiplex PCR; TCRdb keeps only in-frame clonotypes and omits some of them. The sample holds 600,000 to 750,000 clones, 60% to 80% seen once. What was sequenced was memory CD4+ T cells sorted from blood. The sample's subset: CD45RA-negative fraction. The receptor comes from a woman aged 25 to 39 in good health. The chain carries TRBV11-2 and TRBJ1-4; 11 nucleotides align to TRBD1. CDR3 sequence: CASSGGQGDRKLFF. The CDR3 DNA reads TGTGCCAGCAGCGGGGGACAGGGGGATCGGAAACTGTTTTTT.